This paragraph covers one T cell receptor (beta chain) sequence. Only a few counts were recorded for this clonotype. No base quality values were provided; no much bigger clone lies one nucleotide off. The data belong to a study of CD8 T cells and mutated HIV epitopes (dated by TCRdb to about 2021). At the level of the whole study: Acutely infected subjects were selected on the basis of the epitope form in the transmitted founder virus of each subject and of the ELISpot responses of each subject. TL10, KY11, RF10 and TY8 were used as the epitopes. Single-cell TCR alpha/beta chains were sequenced from CD8+ T cells specific for the non-adapted (NAE) and adapted (AE) forms of four HIV Nef epitopes. The same epitope was not tested in every subject, and RF10 alone was examined in both acute and chronic HIV infection. The cohort comprised about 7 chronically and a handful of acutely HIV-infected subjects. Of approximately 160 screened subjects, only a subset met the criteria for sorting epitope-specific T cells.

The library was produced with single-cell sequencing. Single-cell cDNA was made with a method adapted from Smart-seq2 and MARS-Seq that used oligo-dT primers carrying well-specific UMIs and KAPA HiFi first-round PCR. Pooled first-round products underwent nested PCR with template-switch oligo forward primers and barcoded reverse primers specific to the TCR alpha and beta chains. Products were purified with AMPure XP, indexed with TruSeq adapters, and quantified with the KAPA Universal qPCR Library Quantification Kit. An Illumina MiSeq with 2x300 bp paired-end chemistry was used to sequence the TCR libraries. Per the source publication's procedure: After quality filtering, reads were demultiplexed to wells, mapped to the TCRA and TCRB loci, assigned to clonotypes using MiXCR, and analysed in VGAS. A modified version of the VDJfasta platform was used to deconvolute the TCR data. An analysis of CDR3 overlap between plates ruled out large-scale cross-plate contamination. To calculate clonality, the ratio of unique productive CDR3s to total productive CDR3s was subtracted from one. TCRdb's own reprocessing of the public reads used fastp at Q25 and MiXCR and kept productive beta chains. Merged by CDR3 protein, the rows form single entries marked with the most common genes and DNA. TCRdb assigned the V and J calls; the authors' analysis was not used. In all, the sample holds about 440 distinct CDR3 sequences, and 40% to 50% of those were seen once. The ten largest clones capture around three fifths of the sample.

The meaning of the sample's time point label: sampled during acute HIV-1 infection (about 23-92 days post infection). Ficoll density gradient separation was used to isolate peripheral blood mononuclear cells from leukapheresis or whole blood, after which the cells were cryopreserved. Without any stimulation, thawed PBMCs were stained with HLA class I tetramers loaded with either the NAE or the AE epitope to identify resting antigen-specific CD8+ T cells. A BD FACS Aria III was used to sort single CD8+ T cells into 96-well plates that held lysis buffer. Beyond this particular receptor, the publication reports: The authors acknowledged that the main limitations were the small number of subjects and how diverse the clinical presentations of those subjects were. Some wells contained multiple alpha and beta chain CDR3s, and only cells with both an alpha and a beta chain were included. Single-reactive CD8+ T cells were seen only in acutely infected subjects, suggesting possible clonal selection between acute and chronic infection. Higher clonality was observed in dual tetramer+ cells from chronic subjects than in those from acute subjects (mean difference roughly 0.34), although the study was underpowered for detection of a significant difference.

This TCR was recovered from a man aged 25-40 years with HIV-1 infection. The input for sequencing was CD8+ T cells sorted from blood by dual tetramer staining, taken during acute HIV infection. This sample's cell subset or site label indicates: cells binding both NAE and AE RF10 tetramers (cross-reactive), unstimulated.

The DNA sequence is given as TGCAGTGCTCAGCCCTCGAACTCCTACGAGCAGTACTTC. Its protein product is CSAQPSNSYEQYF. The chain was built from TRBV20-1 and TRBJ2-7, with the D gene call left open. Deletion took 5 bases off V and 0 bases off J, with a span of 11 bases between the germline ends. The CDR3 numbers 13 residues from cysteine through phenylalanine. The kept DNA is CDR3 alone, 39 bases in frame from the first base. CDR1 and CDR2 were assigned from the germline V gene (reference sequence) as DFQATT and SNEGSKA.